These 24 T cell receptor beta chains originate from one sample sequenced in a study of T cells after yellow fever vaccination. Each CDR3 protein is one row after TCRdb ran MiXCR on the 5' RACE reads. The sample shows 450,000 to 550,000 distinct CDR3 sequences, 21% of them seen only once. The sample in question was PBMCs, obtained 21 days after the first yellow fever vaccination. The receptor set was obtained from a man aged 18-30 years who received the YFV17D yellow fever vaccine.

This clonotype was observed a handful of times. The rearrangement uses TRBV18 and TRBJ2-2; 8 nucleotides match TRBD1. This CDR3 region has 16 residues. Trimming took 3 bases from V and 2 from J; bases not matched to a gene: 5. Germline CDR1 is KGHSH and CDR2 is LQKENI. CDR3 protein: CASSPPTGVNTGELFF. CDR3 nucleotide sequence: TGTGCCAGCTCACCCCCGACAGGGGTAAACACCGGGGAGCTGTTTTTT.

This clonotype was seen ten or more times. The chain couples TRBV5-6 to TRBJ1-4; D is uncertain. The CDR3 is 14 amino acids. Germline V gives CDR1 SGHDT, CDR2 YYEEEE. With 1 base removed from V and 0 bases from J, the gap between germline ends came to 4 bases. The CDR3 sequence: CASSLRSTNEKLFF. DNA for the CDR3: TGTGCCAGCAGCTTGAGGTCAACTAATGAAAAACTGTTTTTT.

This clonotype was recorded a few times. The V and J genes are TRBV28 and TRBJ2-7, with no clear D. This CDR3 has 13 residues. V was shortened by 7 bases and J by 6 bases, with 16 bases between the two germline ends. Germline CDR1 is MDHEN and CDR2 is SYDVKM. CDR3 protein: CASTTDRAGEQYV. The CDR3 nucleotides are TGTGCCAGCACTACCGACCGGGCCGGCGAGCAGTACGTC.

This clonotype was seen only a few times. This chain joins TRBV6-2 or TRBV6-3 and TRBJ1-5, with D perhaps matching TRBD1 (5 bases). The V and J ends lost 0 bases and 6 bases respectively, with 9 bases between them. Germline V gene data show CDR1 as MNHEY and CDR2 as SVGEGT. The CDR3 runs 14 residues. The CDR3 sequence is CASSYSAGSQPQHF. The CDR3 bases are TGTGCCAGCAGTTACTCGGCAGGGAGTCAGCCCCAGCATTTT.

The gene calls are TRBV29-1 and TRBJ2-1; a possible D gene is TRBD2 (6 bases). The V end was cut by 6 bases, the J end by 3 bases, with 15 bases between. Per the germline V gene, CDR1 is SQVTM and CDR2 is ANQGSEA. The CDR3 covers 14 residues. In DNA form, the CDR3 reads TGCAGCGTGCCGGGGGTAAGGAACTACAATGAGCAGTTCTTC. Translating it yields CSVPGVRNYNEQFF.

The chain links TRBV18 to TRBJ1-1; D uncertain. Per germline, CDR1 KGHSH and CDR2 LQKENI. With 0 bases removed from V and 4 bases from J, the gap between germline ends came to 12 bases. The CDR3 spans 15 residues. CDR3 region: CASSPPRTRGTEAFF. CDR3 DNA: TGTGCCAGCTCACCACCGAGGACCCGGGGCACTGAAGCTTTCTTT.

This clonotype was recorded a few times. The V gene is TRBV15, the J gene TRBJ1-5; D perhaps matches TRBD1 (6 bases). The CDR3 has 16 amino acids. V was shortened by 3 bases and J by 5 bases, with 17 bases between the two germline ends. Germline V gene lookup returns CDR1 LNHNV and CDR2 YYDKDF (reference sequence). The CDR3 nucleotides are TGTGCCACCAGCAGCACATTGTGGGGGGGGCATCAGCCCCAGCATTTT. Translated, it gives CATSSTLWGGHQPQHF. The full variable domain, rest sourced from reference TRBV15 and TRBJ1-5, is DAMVIQNPRYQVTQFGKPVTLSCSQTLNHNVMYWYQQKSSQAPKLLFHYYDKDFNNEADTPDNFQSRRPNTSFCFLDIRSPGLGDTAMYLCATSSTLWGGHQPQHFGDGTRLSIL.

This clonotype was observed a single time. As DNA, the CDR3 is TGTGCCAGCAGTTACTCCCGAGAGTACGAGCAGTACTTC. Its translation is CASSYSREYEQYF. The chain combines TRBV6-5 with TRBJ2-7; D ambiguous. Germline-derived CDR1 and CDR2 are MNHEY and SVGAGI. This CDR3 is 13 amino acids long. V was shortened by 0 bases and J by 4 bases, with 7 bases between the two germline ends.

This chain connects TRBV6-2 or TRBV6-3 to TRBJ1-2, with 7 bases aligning to TRBD1. Unmatched junction bases numbered 14, after V lost 6 bases and J lost 7 bases. The CDR3 runs 15 residues. Germline V gene lookup returns CDR1 MNHEY and CDR2 SVGEGT. The CDR3 sequence is CASSYRQGGARGYTF. As DNA, the CDR3 is TGTGCCAGCAGCTATCGACAGGGAGGGGCGCGTGGCTACACCTTC.

V gene TRBV20-1 combines with J gene TRBJ2-5; maybe TRBD1 (5 bases). CDR3 length equals 12 residues. CDR1 is DFQATT, CDR2 SNEGSKA, per germline (reference sequence). V was cut by 6 bases and J by 0 bases, with 8 bases left in between. CDR3 nucleotide sequence: TGCAGTGCAGCAGGGAACCAAGAGACCCAGTACTTC. This encodes CSAAGNQETQYF.

This clonotype was counted between two and nine times. This chain links TRBV27 with TRBJ2-7; tentatively, D is TRBD2 (6 bases). The ends were cut back, 2 bases at V and 0 bases at J, with 11 bases in the middle. CDR3 size: 15 residues. CDR1 is MNHEY and CDR2 is SMNVEV in the germline V gene (reference sequence). CDR3 sequence: CASSLAGPSSYEQYV. The CDR3 DNA follows: TGTGCCAGCAGTTTAGCGGGGCCTAGCTCCTACGAGCAGTACGTC.

In this sample, this clonotype turned up a few times. The chain is built from TRBV7-2 and TRBJ2-1; 12 nucleotides align to TRBD2. The CDR3 runs to 15 residues. CDR1 and CDR2 (germline): SGHTA, FQGNSA. V trimming: 3 bases; J trimming: 9 bases; junction bases outside the gene matches: 6. CDR3 loop: CASSLRLAGAGEQFF. CDR3 coding DNA: TGTGCCAGCAGCTTGCGACTAGCGGGGGCAGGTGAGCAGTTCTTC. Using reference TRBV7-2 and TRBJ2-1 for the parts outside the CDR3, the full variable domain is GAGVSQSPSNKVTEKGKDVELRCDPISGHTALYWYRQSLGQGLEFLIYFQGNSAPDKSGLPSDRFSAERTGGSVSTLTIQRTQQEDSAVYLCASSLRLAGAGEQFFGPGTRLTVL.

This chain links TRBV12-3 or TRBV12-4 with TRBJ2-6; 11 bases match TRBD2. The CDR3 contains 23 residues. V was pared by 3 bases and J by 0 bases, with 19 bases of the junction left unmatched. This CDR3 reads CASSFLDRVNLAGGSSGANVLTF. CDR3 coding DNA: TGTGCCAGCAGTTTTTTGGACAGGGTTAACCTAGCGGGGGGCAGCTCTGGGGCCAACGTCCTGACTTTC.

This sequence joins TRBV6-1 and TRBJ1-1; 10 nucleotides match TRBD1. The CDR3 sequence is 16 residues long. The germline V gene has CDR1 MNHNS and CDR2 SASEGT. The junction had 7 bases not matched to a gene; V was cut back by 4 bases and J by 2 bases. CDR3 loop: CASSVGTGVPNTEAFF. The DNA of the CDR3 is TGTGCCAGCAGTGTCGGGACAGGGGTCCCCAACACTGAAGCTTTCTTT.

A few counts support this clonotype. V usage is TRBV27 and J usage is TRBJ2-7, with a weak D call TRBD2 (6 bases). The germline V and J ends were trimmed by 2 bases and 6 bases, with 8 bases remaining between them. The CDR3 extends over 12 amino acids. Germline assignment: CDR1 MNHEY and CDR2 SMNVEV (reference sequence). CDR3 residues: CASSLAGIEQYF. CDR3 nucleotides: TGTGCCAGCAGTTTAGCGGGGATCGAGCAGTACTTC.

The chain is built from TRBV2 and TRBJ2-7; tentative D call: TRBD1 (6 bases). The V end lost 7 bases, the J end lost 3 bases, and 13 bases lay between the germline ends. The CDR3 totals 13 residues. Germline loops: CDR1 SNHLY, CDR2 FYNNEI. The CDR3: CASKLDRRYEQYV. DNA of the CDR3: TGTGCCAGCAAGCTCGACAGGCGCTACGAGCAGTACGTC.

This clonotype was detected only a few times. The V gene is TRBV19, the J gene TRBJ1-1; D call uncertain. The CDR3 has 13 residues. Per germline, CDR1 LNHDA and CDR2 SQIVND (reference sequence). V was trimmed by 2 bases and J by 4 bases, leaving 8 bases between them. The CDR3 DNA reads TGTGCCAGTAGTATAATGAGTGGCACTGAAGCTTTCTTT. Translating gives CASSIMSGTEAFF.

This clonotype was recorded a few times. The V call is TRBV20-1, the J call TRBJ2-3; 8 nucleotides match TRBD2. The V segment lost 3 bases and the J segment 4 bases; nucleotides outside the gene matches: 3. Germline V CDR1 and CDR2: DFQATT, SNEGSKA (reference sequence). This CDR3 is built from 13 residues. CDR3 sequence (DNA): TGCAGTGCTAGGGCGACTAGCGCAGATACGCAGTATTTT. Translating it yields CSARATSADTQYF.

In this sample, this clonotype turned up a few times. The CDR3 sequence is CASSLEAATYEQYF. CDR3 DNA sequence: TGCGCCAGCAGCTTGGAGGCAGCCACCTACGAGCAGTACTTC. V usage is TRBV5-1 and J usage is TRBJ2-7, with D hard to call. V shed 0 bases and J shed 2 bases, with 9 bases lying between them. The CDR3 spans 14 residues. Germline V gene data show CDR1 as SGHRS and CDR2 as YFSETQ.

In its sample, this clonotype was seen a few times. The rearrangement joins TRBV12-3 or TRBV12-4 to TRBJ2-7; 10 bases map to TRBD1. This CDR3 contains 15 residues. V was pared by 4 bases and J by 7 bases, with 10 bases of the junction left unmatched. The CDR3 here is CASSSHDRGRGEQYF. In DNA, the CDR3 is TGTGCCAGCAGTTCTCACGACAGGGGGCGAGGAGAGCAGTACTTC.

This clonotype has more than one count but fewer than ten. The V call is TRBV5-1, the J call TRBJ2-1; possible D gene TRBD2, 5 bases. Germline V gene lookup returns CDR1 SGHRS and CDR2 YFSETQ. The CDR3 contains 15 residues. The V end was cut by 4 bases, the J end by 7 bases, with 18 bases between. The CDR3 nucleotides are TGCGCCAGCAGCACTGCCCTTTTCGGGGTAAATGAGCAGTTCTTC. Residues: CASSTALFGVNEQFF.

This clonotype showed up just a few times. The V gene is TRBV10-3, the J gene TRBJ1-1; D might be TRBD1 (6 bases). The length of the CDR3 is 13 residues. The V end was cut by 4 bases, the J end by 5 bases, with 11 bases between. Germline V lookup: CDR1 ENHRY, CDR2 SYGVKD. CDR3 loop: CAISVPGETEAFF. CDR3 nucleotide sequence: TGTGCCATCAGTGTCCCAGGGGAAACTGAAGCTTTCTTT.

A few counts support this clonotype. The rearrangement links TRBV27 to TRBJ2-3, with D unclear. This CDR3 spans 16 amino acids. The V end lost 7 bases, the J end lost 0 bases, and 17 bases lay between the germline ends. Germline V gene sequence: CDR1 MNHEY, CDR2 SMNVEV (reference sequence). CDR3 loop: CASNSVHVASTDTQYF. The CDR3 bases are TGTGCCAGCAATTCTGTACATGTCGCTAGCACAGATACGCAGTATTTT.

V and J are TRBV10-3 and TRBJ2-3; 7 nucleotides align to TRBD1. Trimming removed 6 bases from V and 2 bases from J; junction bases left unmatched: 11. Germline-derived CDR1 and CDR2 are ENHRY and SYGVKD. The CDR3 contains 16 residues. The CDR3 reads CAIRPSAGGITDTQYF. CDR3 bases: TGTGCCATCAGGCCTTCGGCAGGGGGTATCACAGATACGCAGTATTTT.